This T cell receptor beta chain is from a study of radiotherapy plus CTLA-4 blockade in lung cancer. Study-wide findings and caveats: How blood T cell clones changed early, along with interferon-beta, reportedly forecast response best. Subsequent to radiotherapy plus ipilimumab, tumor-derived TCR clones underwent expansion in blood.

Germline-derived CDR1 and CDR2 are GTSNPN and SVGIG (reference sequence). V was trimmed by 4 bases and J by 5 bases, leaving 15 bases between them. The length of the CDR3 is 13 residues. Here immunoSEQ multiplex PCR was the method, and the copy in TCRdb shows in-frame clones only, minus some. The table shows around 70,000 clones, with around nine tenths occurring only once. Regarding this clone: The target antigen is unknown.

V gene TRBV30 combines with J gene TRBJ2-7; the D call may be TRBD1 or TRBD2 (5 bases each). The material was peripheral blood, obtained from a patient treated with radiotherapy plus ipilimumab. The clonotype was recovered from a human donor with non-small cell lung cancer that progressed on radiotherapy plus ipilimumab. In DNA form, the CDR3 reads TGTGCCTGGACCGGGACCCCCGGCCACGAGCAGTACTTC. Translating it yields CAWTGTPGHEQYF. The variable domain in full, with the rest retrieved from reference TRBV30 and TRBJ2-7, is SQTIHQWPATLVQPVGSPLSLECTVEGTSNPNLYWYRQAAGRGLQLLFYSVGIGQISSEVPQNLSASRPQDRQFILSSKKLLLSDSGFYLCAWTGTPGHEQYFGPGTRLTVT.